The present entry profiles one T cell receptor (beta chain) with its context. TCRdb derives one entry per CDR3 protein from the 5' RACE reads, leaving out DNA. This listing includes a few hundred thousand distinct CDR3 sequences. The data were taken from a study of T cells expressing NK-cell markers. Germline V CDR1 and CDR2: SGHRS, YFSETQ. The CDR3 runs 14 residues. The sample comprised blood T cells: a sorted CD56 or NKG2C T cell subset, CD4+ or CD8+ T cells, or bulk PBMC T cells (not recorded which). The sequence was obtained from a man between 18 and 29 years old in good health. The V gene is TRBV5-1, the J gene TRBJ2-7. Here the CDR3 reads CASSPDAASYEQYF.